This T cell receptor beta chain came from a study of human T cells and chemical hapten exposure. The sample's time point: pre-sensitization, week 0. Treatment reported: therapeutic diphenylcyclopropenone sensitization with weekly scalp DPC. At least ten counts were recorded for this clonotype. TCRdb re-analysed the RACE reads in MiXCR, keeping a single row per CDR3 protein. The data hold roughly 100,000 distinct CDR3 sequences, with around 9.6% observed a single time. CDR3 length: 11 residues. The sample was whole blood, taken in connection with sensitization to the hapten diphenylcyclopropenone (DPC). This receptor was obtained from a woman aged 40 to 50 with alopecia areata. Some clones in this sample may be carry-over from other donors' samples. The chain has TRBV3-2 and TRBJ2-1. TRBV3-2 is marked as a pseudogene. As DNA, the CDR3 is TGTGCCAGCAGCCAAGAATTCGAGCAGTTCTTC. Its protein is CASSQEFEQFF.